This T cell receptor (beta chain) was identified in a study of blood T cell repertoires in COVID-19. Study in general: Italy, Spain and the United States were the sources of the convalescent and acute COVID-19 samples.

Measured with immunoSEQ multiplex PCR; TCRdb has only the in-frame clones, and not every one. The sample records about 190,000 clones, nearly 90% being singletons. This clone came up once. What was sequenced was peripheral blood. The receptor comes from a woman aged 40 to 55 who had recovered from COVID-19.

The CDR3 region is CAWRVAGELPPLHF. CDR3 nucleotides: TGTGCCTGGAGGGTGGCAGGGGAGCTTCCACCCCTCCACTTT. The J gene is TRBJ1-6, the V gene TRBV30; D may be TRBD1 (6 bases). With 3 bases removed from V and 11 bases from J, the gap between germline ends came to 17 bases. The CDR3 sequence is 14 residues long. CDR1 is GTSNPN, CDR2 SVGIG, per germline (reference sequence).